This T cell receptor beta chain was captured in a study of T cell responses to AZD1222 COVID-19 vaccine. Study findings and constraints: Targeting of unmutated variant regions was reportedly seen in nearly half of spike-specific TCRs. No repertoire was sampled before or during the peak T cell response, only after it. Spike-specific TCRs gained breadth and depth after people received two AZD1222 doses.

Germline trimming cut 3 bases from V and 7 bases from J; bases unmatched to any gene: 6. The CDR3 length is 13 residues. Germline lookup yields CDR1 GTSNPN and CDR2 SVGIG (reference sequence). Profiling relied on immunoSEQ multiplex PCR, and the TCRdb table lists in-frame clones only, not all of them. The table shows around 99,000 clones, with roughly 88% occurring only once. The sample holds one count of this clone. Antigen specificity is unknown. This chain joins TRBV30 and TRBJ1-2; 9 bases align to TRBD1. The TCR originated in an adult in good health. Sequencing was performed on peripheral blood, taken on day 0 of MenACWY control vaccination. CDR3: CAWSTGQGLGYTF. The CDR3 nucleotides read TGTGCCTGGAGCACGGGACAGGGTCTTGGCTACACCTTC.